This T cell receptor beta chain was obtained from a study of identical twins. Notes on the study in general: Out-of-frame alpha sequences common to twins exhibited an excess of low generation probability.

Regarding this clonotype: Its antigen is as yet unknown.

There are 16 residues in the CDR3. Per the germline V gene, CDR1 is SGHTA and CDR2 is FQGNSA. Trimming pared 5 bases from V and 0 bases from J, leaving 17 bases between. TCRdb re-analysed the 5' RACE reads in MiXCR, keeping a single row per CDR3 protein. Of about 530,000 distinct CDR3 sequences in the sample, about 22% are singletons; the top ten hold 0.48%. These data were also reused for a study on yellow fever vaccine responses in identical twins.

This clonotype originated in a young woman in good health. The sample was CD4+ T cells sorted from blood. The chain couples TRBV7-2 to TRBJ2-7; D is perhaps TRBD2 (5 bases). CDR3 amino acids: CASSRSGLPFSYEQYF. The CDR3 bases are TGTGCCAGCAGCCGCAGTGGACTGCCCTTCTCCTACGAGCAGTACTTC.